The next 20 T cell receptor beta chains were all read from a single sample in a study of cytomegalovirus exposure and HLA in healthy donors. Repertoires were generated with immunoSEQ multiplex PCR, while TCRdb's copy carries only in-frame clones and drops some. There are approximately 97,000 clones in the sample; approximately 93% occur only once, and approximately 1.1% lies in the top ten. The sample comprised PBMCs. These receptors were collected from a woman aged 30 to 39 in good health and CMV-seropositive.

The gene calls are TRBV6-6 and TRBJ1-2; the match to TRBD1 covers 10 bases. In germline, CDR1 is MNHNY, CDR2 SVGAGI (reference sequence). The CDR3 is made up of 15 amino acids. The trim removed 6 bases at V and 4 bases at J, leaving 8 bases unmatched. The chain's CDR3 is CASSHDRGLVYGYTF. CDR3 coding DNA: TGTGCCAGCAGCCATGACAGGGGGCTAGTCTATGGCTACACCTTC.

The rearrangement uses TRBV19 and TRBJ2-7; maybe TRBD2 (6 bases). The CDR3 is made up of 14 amino acids. CDR1 is LNHDA and CDR2 is SQIVND in the germline V gene (reference sequence). V lost 0 bases and J 4 bases, leaving 10 bases between the germline ends. CDR3 sequence (DNA): TGTGCCAGTAGTATAGAGGAGGGATGGTACGAGCAGTACTTC. Its protein is CASSIEEGWYEQYF.

The chain uses TRBV19 and TRBJ2-5, with D perhaps matching TRBD2 (6 bases). From germline, CDR1 is LNHDA and CDR2 SQIVND (reference sequence). V shed 3 bases and J shed 5 bases, with 13 bases lying between them. This CDR3 spans 14 amino acids. CDR3 in amino acids: CASSISGAQETQYF. The DNA for the CDR3 is TGTGCCAGTAGTATCTCGGGAGCACAGGAGACCCAGTACTTC.

This clone was observed a single time. V usage is TRBV19 and J usage is TRBJ2-5; tentative D call: TRBD1 (5 bases). CDR1 and CDR2 (germline): LNHDA, SQIVND (reference sequence). The V end lost 2 bases, the J end lost 5 bases, and 9 bases lay between the germline ends. The length of the CDR3 is 13 residues. CDR3 loop: CASSISGSETQYF. The DNA of the CDR3 is TGTGCCAGTAGTATATCAGGGTCGGAGACCCAGTACTTC.

This clone was observed once. CDR3 bases: TGTGCCAGCAGCTTCCTCCTCCCGGGACTCGGTGCGGAGACCCAGTACTTC. Protein product: CASSFLLPGLGAETQYF. The chain links TRBV7-9 to TRBJ2-5, with a weak D call TRBD2 (6 bases). CDR3 size: 17 residues. Per germline, CDR1 SEHNR and CDR2 FQNEAQ (reference sequence). The V end was cut by 3 bases, the J end by 5 bases, with 22 bases between.

V and J are TRBV19 and TRBJ2-1, with TRBD2 matching over 7 bases. CDR3 size: 15 residues. Germline loops: CDR1 LNHDA, CDR2 SQIVND (reference sequence). V trimming: 2 bases; J trimming: 5 bases; junction bases outside the gene matches: 6. The chain's CDR3 is CASSILGRSHNEQFF. CDR3 coding DNA: TGTGCCAGTAGTATACTCGGGAGGTCCCACAATGAGCAGTTCTTC.

J is TRBJ2-1 and V is TRBV11-3, with D maybe TRBD1 (6 bases). The germline V and J ends were trimmed by 6 bases and 7 bases, with 22 bases remaining between them. Germline V lookup: CDR1 SGHNT, CDR2 YENEEA. The CDR3 length is 16 residues. CDR3 loop: CASSRTATGIRNEQFF. CDR3 in DNA: TGTGCCAGCAGTCGGACAGCCACAGGGATCAGGAATGAGCAGTTCTTC.

The rearrangement uses TRBV25-1 and TRBJ1-5; D unclear. V shed 4 bases and J shed 4 bases, with 8 bases lying between them. This CDR3 has 13 amino acids. In germline, CDR1 is MGHDK, CDR2 SYGVNS. CDR3 nucleotides: TGTGCCAGCAGTGCCGGGTGGAATCAGCCCCAGCATTTT. Encoded protein: CASSAGWNQPQHF.

This sequence joins TRBV9 and TRBJ1-1, with D perhaps matching TRBD1 (5 bases). V was shortened by 0 bases and J by 0 bases, with 12 bases between the two germline ends. This CDR3 contains 16 residues. Germline loops: CDR1 SGDLS, CDR2 YYNGEE. CDR3 bases: TGTGCCAGCAGCGTAGGGCAGGGAATGGTGAACACTGAAGCTTTCTTT. Amino acid sequence: CASSVGQGMVNTEAFF. Combining the CDR3 with reference TRBV9 and TRBJ1-1 gives the whole variable domain DSGVTQTPKHLITATGQRVTLRCSPRSGDLSVYWYQQSLDQGLQFLIQYYNGEERAKGNILERFSAQQFPDLHSELNLSSLELGDSALYFCASSVGQGMVNTEAFFGQGTRLTVV.

This rearrangement joins TRBV7-8 to TRBJ2-3, with 7 bases aligning to TRBD2. After removal of 1 base from V and 6 bases from J, the junction contained 10 bases not matched to a gene. This CDR3 comprises 16 residues. From germline, CDR1 is SGHVS and CDR2 FQNEAQ. DNA of the CDR3: TGTGCCAGCAGCTTAGAAGGCGGGAGCGTCATCGATACGCAGTATTTT. This gives the protein CASSLEGGSVIDTQYF.

The J gene is TRBJ1-5, the V gene TRBV19; unclear D gene. The germline CDR1 and CDR2 sequences are LNHDA and SQIVND (reference sequence). V lost 7 bases and J 2 bases, leaving 15 bases between the germline ends. There are 15 residues in the CDR3. CDR3 sequence reads: CASTRREMGNQPQHF. The CDR3 DNA is TGTGCCAGTACAAGACGGGAGATGGGCAATCAGCCCCAGCATTTT.

The V and J genes are TRBV9 and TRBJ2-7; TRBD2 matches 13 bases. Germline assignment: CDR1 SGDLS and CDR2 YYNGEE. V dropped 3 bases and J dropped 5; count of bases not matched to a gene: 2. CDR3 length: 14 residues. The CDR3 is CASSAGTSGDEQYF. CDR3 nucleotide sequence: TGTGCCAGCAGCGCCGGGACTAGCGGGGACGAGCAGTACTTC.

This chain connects TRBV7-9 to TRBJ2-3, with 8 bases lining up with TRBD2. The germline gives CDR1 SEHNR, CDR2 FQNEAQ (reference sequence). CDR3 length: 16 amino acids. J lost 5 bases, V lost 2 bases, and 9 bases had no gene match. The CDR3 region has the DNA TGTGCCAGCAGCTTACGGGAGGGCCCGTTCGGAGATACGCAGTATTTT. Its protein product is CASSLREGPFGDTQYF.

The V call is TRBV5-4, the J call TRBJ2-7; TRBD2 is a possible D gene (6 bases). Between the trimmed V and J ends, which lost 4 bases and 2 bases, there was a span of 16 bases. CDR1 and CDR2 (germline): SGHNT, YYREEE (reference sequence). The CDR3 is 15 residues long. CDR3 residues: CASSAGQGVAYEQYF. In nucleotides, the CDR3 is TGTGCCAGCAGCGCGGGGCAGGGAGTGGCCTACGAGCAGTACTTC.

As DNA, the CDR3 is TGTGCCAGCACCGTCCGGGACAGGTCTGAGCAGTTCTTC. Its protein product is CASTVRDRSEQFF. V is TRBV6-1 and J is TRBJ2-1, with TRBD1 matching over 8 bases. Germline CDR1 reads MNHNS; CDR2 reads SASEGT. There are 13 residues in the CDR3. The V segment lost 7 bases and the J segment 9 bases; nucleotides outside the gene matches: 8.

V is TRBV28 and J is TRBJ1-2; D unresolved. V was cut by 2 bases and J by 2 bases, with 9 bases left in between. The germline V gene has CDR1 MDHEN and CDR2 SYDVKM. CDR3 length: 14 residues. The CDR3: CASSLIGENYGYTF. For the CDR3, the DNA is TGTGCCAGCAGTTTAATCGGGGAGAACTATGGCTACACCTTC.

This clone was seen only once. The rearrangement joins TRBV19 to TRBJ1-1; unclear D gene. The CDR3 is 13 residues long. Trimming removed 4 bases at V and 0 bases at J, with 6 bases between. Germline-derived CDR1 and CDR2 are LNHDA and SQIVND (reference sequence). CDR3 in DNA: TGTGCCAGTAGTACCGAGCTGAACACTGAAGCTTTCTTT. Translated: CASSTELNTEAFF.

The chain is built from TRBV5-1 and TRBJ1-1; a possible D gene is TRBD1 (6 bases). V was shortened by 0 bases and J by 8 bases, with 17 bases between the two germline ends. CDR1 SGHRS and CDR2 YFSETQ come from the germline V gene. The CDR3 contains 15 residues. The CDR3 DNA reads as TGCGCCAGCAGCTTGGCCATGACGGCAGGACAGGAAGCTTTCTTT. Amino acid sequence: CASSLAMTAGQEAFF.

The chain is built from TRBV7-2 and TRBJ1-1; D might be TRBD1 (5 bases). The germline gives CDR1 SGHTA, CDR2 FQGNSA. The ends were cut back, 3 bases at V and 3 bases at J, with 14 bases in the middle. The CDR3 runs to 15 residues. CDR3 amino acids: CASSLGTARDTEAFF. In nucleotides, the CDR3 is TGTGCCAGCAGCTTGGGGACTGCACGCGACACTGAAGCTTTCTTT.

The gene calls are TRBV30 and TRBJ2-1; 10 positions agree with TRBD2. CDR1 and CDR2 (germline): GTSNPN, SVGIG (reference sequence). The junction had 7 bases not matched to a gene; V was cut back by 1 base and J by 7 bases. The CDR3 runs 15 residues. CDR3 DNA sequence: TGTGCCTGGAGTGACCTAGCGGGAGTGTCGAATGAGCAGTTCTTC. Protein: CAWSDLAGVSNEQFF.